This T cell receptor (beta chain) was sequenced in a study of shared clonotypes between healthy human individuals (dated by TCRdb to about 2020). The study in broad terms: Two women and a few men aged 18 to 49 years were included in the cohort. The study deeply sequenced blood TCR repertoires of about 5 healthy adults to estimate repertoire size and the extent of clonotype sharing between individuals. To increase sequencing depth and limit assay-specific biases, different laboratories used diverse techniques to prepare libraries and sequence TCR repertoires. For each donor, CD4 naive and CD4 memory were each run on three plates, CD8 naive on two plates, and CD8 memory on one plate. Between about 0.94 and 8.9 billion PBMCs per donor were obtained by leukapheresis. Study-wide conclusions, independent of this receptor: Sampling was restricted to blood, and TCR repertoires in tissue are likely to differ from TCR repertoires in blood. Rarefaction of sorted-subset datasets indicated incomplete sequencing despite the large sequencing depth. Because the study included a small number of donors, the genetic and exposure-history diversity represented was limited. Pairwise subsampling indicated that sequencing depth was expected to affect the degree of clonotype sharing among donors. Naive subsets generally had larger estimated clonotype richness than memory subsets did. When a handful of donors were compared, the shared fraction of clonotypes was about 5% for naive CD4, 3% to 4% for naive CD8, 2.3% for memory CD4, and 0.4% for memory CD8. Compared with non-shared clonotypes, clonotypes shared by all four sorted-subset donors had higher generation probabilities.

Healthy HIV-negative adults with no recently reported acute infections or vaccinations were included as donors. Every donor was a Caucasian adult living in Nashville, Tennessee, USA. Magnetic negative selection was used to enrich CD4+ T cells, after which naive cells were positively selected on CD45RA and the negative fraction became the memory subset. After blood collection by leukapheresis, PBMCs were isolated using Ficoll-Histopaque density gradient centrifugation and then cryopreserved in the vapor phase of liquid nitrogen. Analytical flow cytometry was used to check the purity and quantity of every magnetically sorted T cell population. Genomic DNA was isolated from every sorted fraction and measured by UV absorbance on a Nanodrop 2000c. Remarks on this clone: Its antigen is currently not known. No base qualities exist here, and no much larger clone lies one base off it.

TCR CDR3 regions were amplified from genomic DNA by multiplex PCR using the deep immunoSEQ assay. Extracted genomic DNA from each cell subset was spread evenly across all wells of several immunoSEQ 96-well plates, with each plate serving as a replicate. For sorted subsets, around 0.2 ug genomic DNA, equal to about 30,000 T cell genomes, was loaded into each replicate PCR. The purified libraries were quantified using a Qubit 3.0 fluorometer, sized with a Bioanalyzer 2100, and then quantified again using the KAPA Library Quantification kit. A separate single-read 150-cycle Illumina NextSeq 550 flow cell was used to sequence each immunoSEQ 96-well plate. From the authors' description of their analysis: The immunoSEQ output contained only junctional sequences without quality scores, so filtering could not match that applied to full-length reads. Sequences were annotated with PyIR, a Python wrapper for IgBLAST v1.9, using IMGT germline references to assign V/J genes and CDR3. Reads with weak V/J assignments (E-value above 1e-6), missing CDR3, stop codons, out-of-frame junctions, or ambiguous translated residues were removed. A V3J clonotype was defined by an identical inferred V gene, J gene, and CDR3 amino acid sequence. Percentage overlap between repertoires was calculated by dividing the number of shared unique clonotypes by the size of the smaller repertoire. RTK rarefaction, the Chao1 estimator, and Recon v2.1 estimates of unobserved clonotypes were used to assess repertoire richness. For all TCRbeta clonotypes obtained by the gDNA method from a few donors, generation probabilities were computed with OLGA. Imported from immuneACCESS, the table was reduced by TCRdb to in-frame sequences with V and J called. These copies leave out some clones; in studies compared against another copy, an unresolved V gene accounts for under half, and the cause of the remainder is not known. V and J calls and clone size are given by that table; D and trimming were obtained from the DNA. Across this sample there are around 2,000,000 clones, with 85% to 95% seen only once. The biggest ten clones account for around 0.13% of the sample.

The CDR1 and CDR2 encoded by the germline V gene (reference sequence) are WNHNN and SYGVQD. From cysteine to phenylalanine, the CDR3 is 12 amino acids long. The entry retains the CDR3 DNA only, 36 bases that are in frame from base 1. V and J are truncated by 2 bases and 9 bases respectively, leaving an intervening sequence of 8 bases. The sequence is built from TRBV10-1 and TRBJ2-1, with the D gene too uncertain to name. This TCR was recovered from a man between 18 and 35 years old in good health. The sample comprised naive CD4+ T cells sorted from blood. The cell subset or site label of this sample denotes: CD45RA+ positively selected. The sequenced DNA is TGCGCCAGCAGTGAGGTGCGTGGTGAGCAGTTCTTC. It is translated as CASSEVRGEQFF.